The 20 T cell receptor beta chains in this list originate from one sample, sequenced in a study of beta chain features in type 1 diabetes (dated by TCRdb to the late 2010s). Here is what the overall study found, with its caveats: In all four CD4+ subsets, TCRB CDR3 length was moderately but significantly shorter in type 1 diabetes patients.

These receptors have no identified antigens. Receptors were amplified or captured by the immunoSEQ multiplex PCR assay. The High Capacity cDNA Reverse Transcription Kit was used to reverse transcribe all of the isolated RNA, meaning that expressed TCRB transcripts were what got sequenced. TCRdb re-hosts the immuneACCESS table, in-frame sequences only. Its copies lack some clones; in the studies checked, an unresolved V gene accounts for under half of them, and the cause for the rest is not known. The sample data list approximately 160,000 clones, and 10% to 13% of these were observed just once. In total, the top ten clones hold more than 0.45% of the sample. Sequencing was performed on central memory CD4+ T cells from blood. These receptors originate from a young man with type 1 diabetes.

The chain employs TRBV4-2 and TRBJ1-4; D possibly corresponds to TRBD1 (5 bases). Germline values: CDR1 LGHNA, CDR2 YNFKEQ. The CDR3 runs to 17 residues. V lost 1 base and J 5 bases, leaving 17 bases between the germline ends. CDR3 DNA: TGTGCCAGCAGCCAAGTGTGGGGGGAATCCTCGAATGAAAAACTGTTTTTT. This codes for CASSQVWGESSNEKLFF.

This sequence joins TRBV18 and TRBJ2-3; 7 bases line up with TRBD2. This CDR3 spans 15 amino acids. Germline lookup yields CDR1 KGHSH and CDR2 LQKENI. V trimming: 3 bases; J trimming: 6 bases; junction bases outside the gene matches: 9. CDR3 loop: CASSPTSTPDDTQYF. For the CDR3, the DNA is TGTGCCAGCTCACCGACTAGCACCCCTGATGATACGCAGTATTTT.

The chain joins TRBV14 to TRBJ2-5, with a possible D match to TRBD2 (6 bases). Matching the DNA end better, TRBJ2-7 makes the J call doubtful. Per the germline V gene, CDR1 is SGHDN and CDR2 is FVKESK. This CDR3 spans 15 amino acids. CDR3 in DNA: TGTGCCAGCAGCCAAGGGGACTTCCCTCAGTACGAGCAGTACTTC. This translates into CASSQGDFPQYEQYF.

This clone was detected a few times. The chain uses TRBV6-5 and TRBJ2-5; no reliable D call. Germline CDR1 reads MNHEY; CDR2 reads SVGAGI. CDR3 length: 13 amino acids. V lost 0 bases, J lost 4 bases, and 6 bases lay in between. The DNA for the CDR3 is TGTGCCAGCAGTTACTCGAGACTAGAGACCCAGTACTTC. This gives the protein CASSYSRLETQYF.

In this sample, this clone turned up a few times. The chain combines TRBV7-3 with TRBJ2-6; tentatively, D is TRBD1 (6 bases). CDR3 length equals 16 residues. Trimming took off 2 bases at V and 0 bases at J, with 8 bases between the two ends. Germline V gives CDR1 SGHTA, CDR2 FQGTGA. The CDR3, as DNA: TGTGCCAGCAGCTTACTAGGGGGCTCTGGGGCCAACGTCCTGACTTTC. It is translated as CASSLLGGSGANVLTF.

This clone turned up a few times. At the DNA level, this CDR3 is encoded by other sequences in the same sample as well. The rearrangement links TRBV28 to TRBJ2-5; perhaps TRBD2 as D (5 bases). This CDR3 has 11 amino acids. CDR1 and CDR2 (germline): MDHEN, SYDVKM. V lost 7 bases and J 5 bases, leaving 8 bases between the germline ends. This chain's CDR3 is CASTRGETQYF. The CDR3 nucleotides read TGTGCCAGCACCCGCGGGGAGACCCAGTACTTC.

CDR3 DNA: TGTGCCAGCAGCAGACGGGAGGGCACTGAAGCTTTCTTT. Protein sequence: CASSRREGTEAFF. V is TRBV7-7 and J is TRBJ1-1, with D unclear. There are 13 residues in the CDR3. Germline values: CDR1 SSHAT, CDR2 FNYEAQ (reference sequence). Trimming pared 5 bases from V and 4 bases from J, leaving 11 bases between.

In this sample, this clone turned up a few times. The J gene is TRBJ2-1, the V gene TRBV19; unclear D gene. This CDR3 is built from 15 residues. Germline V gene sequence: CDR1 LNHDA, CDR2 SQIVND (reference sequence). Deletions cut 6 bases from V and 0 bases from J, with 12 bases between. CDR3 nucleotides: TGTGCCAGTAGGAAAACACAGAGCTCCTACAATGAGCAGTTCTTC. Protein sequence: CASRKTQSSYNEQFF.

This clone has only a few counts. This chain links TRBV29-1 with TRBJ1-5; D ambiguous. The germline CDR1 and CDR2 sequences are SQVTM and ANQGSEA. V dropped 3 bases and J dropped 2 bases, with 5 bases sitting between them. This CDR3 is built from 12 residues. CDR3 in DNA: TGCAGCGTTGAGCAGGGCAATCAGCCCCAGCATTTT. It specifies CSVEQGNQPQHF.

This clone was detected only a few times. This chain joins TRBV9 and TRBJ2-1; TRBD2 matches at 7 bases. J gave up 7 bases and V 3 bases, and 10 bases lay outside the gene matches. Germline CDR1 and CDR2: SGDLS and YYNGEE. This CDR3 has 15 residues. DNA for the CDR3: TGTGCCAGCAGCGAGCGGGGCGGGAGTGGGAATGAGCAGTTCTTC. Translated, it gives CASSERGGSGNEQFF.

The V and J genes are TRBV28 and TRBJ2-1; D may be TRBD2 (5 bases). Germline CDR1 is MDHEN and CDR2 is SYDVKM. This CDR3 is 17 amino acids long. The V end was cut by 1 base, the J end by 0 bases, with 13 bases between. CDR3 sequence: CASSLFRGSSSYNEQFF. In nucleotides, the CDR3 is TGTGCCAGCAGTTTATTTCGCGGGTCGAGCTCCTACAATGAGCAGTTCTTC.

This clone was observed a few times. The rearrangement uses TRBV5-4 and TRBJ1-1; 9 nucleotides align to TRBD1. Trimming took 4 bases from V and 4 from J; bases not matched to a gene: 11. Per germline, CDR1 SGHNT and CDR2 YYREEE (reference sequence). CDR3 length equals 16 residues. This CDR3 reads CASSQDVTGGRTEAFF. CDR3 sequence (DNA): TGTGCCAGCAGCCAAGACGTCACAGGGGGCCGCACTGAAGCTTTCTTT.

This clone was seen a handful of times. The rearrangement links TRBV19 to TRBJ2-4, with 11 bases matching TRBD1. After removal of 1 base from V and 9 bases from J, the junction contained 5 bases not matched to a gene. This CDR3 contains 15 residues. From germline, CDR1 is LNHDA and CDR2 SQIVND (reference sequence). The CDR3 protein is CASSIGGTGGSIQYF. Written as DNA, the CDR3 is TGTGCCAGTAGTATAGGCGGGACAGGGGGAAGCATTCAGTACTTC. Using reference TRBV19 and TRBJ2-4 for the parts outside the CDR3, the full variable domain is DGGITQSPKYLFRKEGQNVTLSCEQNLNHDAMYWYRQDPGQGLRLIYYSQIVNDFQKGDIAEGYSVSREKKESFPLTVTSAQKNPTAFYLCASSIGGTGGSIQYFGAGTRLSVL.

This clone was picked up a small number of times. The V and J genes are TRBV20-1 and TRBJ1-1; D unclear. Germline V gene data show CDR1 as DFQATT and CDR2 as SNEGSKA (reference sequence). The CDR3 extends over 11 amino acids. The DNA for the CDR3 is TGCAACCTACTTCGAGGTACTGAAGCTTTCTTT. Its protein is CNLLRGTEAFF.

This clone was detected only a few times. V and J are TRBV28 and TRBJ1-2, with D uncertain. The germline gives CDR1 MDHEN, CDR2 SYDVKM. This CDR3 region has 13 residues. Trimming took off 2 bases at V and 4 bases at J, with 8 bases between the two ends. CDR3 nucleotides: TGTGCCAGCAGTTTAGACGGACTCTATGGCTACACCTTC. It specifies CASSLDGLYGYTF.

This clone was seen a few times. The CDR3 DNA reads TGCGCCAGCAGCTCTACTAGCGGGAGGGCCGGTGAGCAGTTCTTC. It translates to CASSSTSGRAGEQFF. This sequence joins TRBV5-1 and TRBJ2-1; 13 positions agree with TRBD2. The ends lost 3 bases at V and 9 bases at J; junction bases unmatched: 6. The CDR3 totals 15 residues. Looked up from germline, CDR1 is SGHRS and CDR2 is YFSETQ. Complete variable domain (other parts from reference TRBV5-1 and TRBJ2-1): KAGVTQTPRYLIKTRGQQVTLSCSPISGHRSVSWYQQTPGQGLQFLFEYFSETQRNKGNFPGRFSGRQFSNSRSEMNVSTLELGDSALYLCASSSTSGRAGEQFFGPGTRLTVL.

This sequence joins TRBV29-1 and TRBJ2-1; D is possibly TRBD1 (6 bases). CDR3 length: 14 amino acids. Between the trimmed V and J ends, which lost 2 bases and 7 bases, there was a span of 15 bases. Per the germline V gene, CDR1 is SQVTM and CDR2 is ANQGSEA. CDR3 region: CSVETRLRGNEQFF. In nucleotides, the CDR3 is TGCAGCGTTGAAACTCGCCTGAGGGGGAATGAGCAGTTCTTC.

In this sample, this clone turned up many times. CDR3 bases: TGTGCCAGCAGCCAAGATTTCTCAGATACGCAGTATTTT. It is translated as CASSQDFSDTQYF. The rearrangement uses TRBV14 and TRBJ2-3; D is ambiguous. In germline, CDR1 is SGHDN, CDR2 FVKESK. This CDR3 region has 13 residues. Trimming pared 0 bases from V and 4 bases from J, leaving 5 bases between. The full variable domain, in which reference TRBV14 and TRBJ2-3 provide the parts outside the CDR3, is EAGVTQFPSHSVIEKGQTVTLRCDPISGHDNLYWYRRVMGKEIKFLLHFVKESKQDESGMPNNRFLAERTGGTYSTLKVQPAELEDSGVYFCASSQDFSDTQYFGPGTRLTVL.

The rearrangement uses TRBV9 and TRBJ1-2; 9 bases agree with TRBD1. The germline gives CDR1 SGDLS, CDR2 YYNGEE. The CDR3 is made up of 12 amino acids. V shed 4 bases, J shed 13 bases, and the junction held 8 bases outside the gene matches. CDR3 residues: CASSSRDRALTF. The CDR3, as DNA: TGTGCCAGCAGCTCCCGGGACAGGGCGCTCACCTTC.

This clone was picked up a small number of times. The rearrangement uses TRBV7-3 and TRBJ2-5; D is perhaps TRBD1 (5 bases). CDR1 is SGHTA and CDR2 is FQGTGA in the germline V gene. The CDR3 is made up of 14 amino acids. V lost 4 bases and J 4 bases, leaving 13 bases between the germline ends. CDR3 bases: TGTGCCAGCAGCTCTACAGGTTCGGGAGAGACCCAGTACTTC. This sequence encodes CASSSTGSGETQYF.